This T cell receptor (beta chain) was sequenced for a study of blood T cell repertoires in COVID-19. Whole-study context: Collection of acute and convalescent COVID-19 samples took place in the United States, Italy and Spain. The cDNA or gDNA used as material had been derived from T cells, B-cell-depleted T cells, or PBMCs.

Per the original data handling: Estimates of nucleated cell counts were drawn from the amplification of reference gene primers. Clones were read by immunoSEQ multiplex PCR, and TCRdb kept only the in-frame ones, dropping some. V, J and clone size are taken as reported in that table, and D and trimming were inferred from the DNA itself. The table records about 56,000 clones, around four fifths of them present only once. The germline V gene has CDR1 LGHDT and CDR2 YNNKEL (reference sequence). The length of the CDR3 is 15 residues. V dropped 3 bases and J dropped 6 bases, with 12 bases sitting between them.

Input material: peripheral blood. The chain has TRBV3-1 (or the pseudogene TRBV3-2) and TRBJ1-6, with D unresolved. The receptor's source is a woman aged 80 or over with acute or convalescent COVID-19. The CDR3 here is CASSQGAVFNSPLHF. In DNA form, the CDR3 reads TGTGCCAGCAGCCAGGGTGCGGTGTTTAATTCACCCCTCCACTTT.